A selection of T cell receptor beta chains follows, all from one sample in a study of beta chain features in type 1 diabetes. Produced via immunoSEQ multiplex PCR; TCRdb's table is partial and in-frame only. Here the sample spans about 370,000 clones, 9.6% being singletons. The material sequenced was central memory CD4+ T cells from blood. The origin of the receptors is a young man with type 1 diabetes. CDR3s include the opening cysteine and the closing phenylalanine or tryptophan. The D gene is left open where the match is weak. Size is omitted from some rows. Given values are once, few, many or a class for expanded clones.

v_gene	j_gene	d_gene	abundance	len	CDR3nt	CDR3aa
TRBV7-9	TRBJ2-7	.	few	15	TGTGCCAGCAGCTTCGCGCAGGGGAGCTCCTACGAGCAGTACTTC	CASSFAQGSSYEQYF
TRBV4-2	TRBJ2-3	TRBD1	few	15	TGTGCCAGCAGCCCCCGACAGGGTTTCACAGATACGCAGTATTTT	CASSPRQGFTDTQYF
TRBV5-1	TRBJ2-3	TRBD2	.	19	TGCGCCAGCAGCTGGTCCGGGACTAGCCTGAAGAAGAACACAGATACGCAGTATTTT	CASSWSGTSLKKNTDTQYF
TRBV28	TRBJ2-1	.	many	15	TGTGCCAGCAGTTCCCCGGGACACCGAATCGATGAGCAGTTCTTC	CASSSPGHRIDEQFF
TRBV6-5	TRBJ2-2	.	.	16	TGTGCCAGCAGTTACATTGGGTGGAGGAACACCGGGGAGCTGTTTTTT	CASSYIGWRNTGELFF
TRBV11-3	TRBJ2-3	.	.	13	TGTGCCAGCAGCTTAGAAGCTAAAGATACGCAGTATTTT	CASSLEAKDTQYF
TRBV4-1	TRBJ1-1	TRBD1	.	15	TGCGCCAGCAGAAAATTGGACAGGGAAATATCTGAAGCTTTCTTT	CASRKLDREISEAFF
TRBV10-3	TRBJ2-3	TRBD2	.	14	TGTGCCATGGGACTAGCCGGGGGCACAGATACGCAGTATTTT	CAMGLAGGTDTQYF
TRBV11-2	TRBJ2-3	.	few	12	TGTGCCAGCAGCCCGGGGGCGGATACGCAGTATTTT	CASSPGADTQYF
TRBV7-2	TRBJ2-2	.	many	13	TGTGCCAGCACCCAGGAGCGGGCCGGGGAGCTGTTTTTT	CASTQERAGELFF
TRBV28	TRBJ2-1	TRBD2	many	15	TGTGCCAGCAGTCAGACTAGCGGAGTATACAATGAGCAGTTCTTC	CASSQTSGVYNEQFF
TRBV6-6	TRBJ1-1	.	few	16	TGTGCCAGCAGTCCCCGGACAGATCGTCGTGGCACTGAAGCTTTCTTT	CASSPRTDRRGTEAFF
TRBV5-4	TRBJ2-7	TRBD1	few	15	TGTGCCAGCAGCTTTAGACAGGGGGCCTCCTACGAGCAGTACTTC	CASSFRQGASYEQYF
TRBV7-3	TRBJ2-5	TRBD1	many	14	TGTGCCAGCAGCCTAGGACAGGGGTACGAGACCCAGTACTTC	CASSLGQGYETQYF
TRBV4-3	TRBJ2-3	TRBD2	few	14	TGCGCCAGCAGCCAGGCCGTCCTAGCGGGAGAAGCGTATTTT	CASSQAVLAGEAYF
TRBV6-1	TRBJ1-5	.	few	15	TGTGCCAGCAGTGACCCAGGGGATAGCAATCAGCCCCAGCATTTT	CASSDPGDSNQPQHF
TRBV11-3	TRBJ1-1	TRBD1	few	15	TGTGCCAGCAGCTCGGGACAGGGAGAGAACACTGAAGCTTTCTTT	CASSSGQGENTEAFF
TRBV19	TRBJ2-7	TRBD2	few	14	TGTGCCAGTAGTCTACTAGCGGGAGGTAACGAGCAGTACTTC	CASSLLAGGNEQYF
TRBV28	TRBJ2-1	.	few	11	TGTGCCAGCAGTTTAAGGGGTGAGCAGTTCTTC	CASSLRGEQFF
TRBV6-6	TRBJ2-7	.	.	13	TGTGCCAGCACCCCTGGGGGCGGCTACGAGCAGTACTTC	CASTPGGGYEQYF
TRBV7-2	TRBJ2-1	.	.	15	TGTGCCAGCAGACAGCGGTCGAGCTCCTACAATGAGCAGTTCTTC	CASRQRSSSYNEQFF
TRBV5-1	TRBJ2-1	.	many	16	TGCGCCAGCAGCTTGGAAGCCAAGAAGCCCGACAATGAGCAGTTCTTC	CASSLEAKKPDNEQFF
TRBV28	TRBJ1-2	.	.	15	TGTGCCAGCAGTTTATCTCCTTCGGGGACCTATGGCTACACCTTC	CASSLSPSGTYGYTF
TRBV6-4	TRBJ2-1	TRBD2	.	16	TGTGCCAGAAGACTAGCGGGAGGACCCCTGGACAATGAGCAGTTCTTC	CARRLAGGPLDNEQFF
TRBV19	TRBJ2-3	.	.	15	TGTGCCAGTAATTTCCGGGGGACTAGCACAGATACGCAGTATTTT	CASNFRGTSTDTQYF
TRBV6-5	TRBJ1-6	.	.	13	TGTGCCAGCCGACAGGCTAATAATTCACCCCTCCACTTT	CASRQANNSPLHF
TRBV6-6	TRBJ2-1	TRBD2	.	15	TGTGCCAGCAGCTGGACTAGCGGGAGGGACAATGAGCAGTTCTTC	CASSWTSGRDNEQFF